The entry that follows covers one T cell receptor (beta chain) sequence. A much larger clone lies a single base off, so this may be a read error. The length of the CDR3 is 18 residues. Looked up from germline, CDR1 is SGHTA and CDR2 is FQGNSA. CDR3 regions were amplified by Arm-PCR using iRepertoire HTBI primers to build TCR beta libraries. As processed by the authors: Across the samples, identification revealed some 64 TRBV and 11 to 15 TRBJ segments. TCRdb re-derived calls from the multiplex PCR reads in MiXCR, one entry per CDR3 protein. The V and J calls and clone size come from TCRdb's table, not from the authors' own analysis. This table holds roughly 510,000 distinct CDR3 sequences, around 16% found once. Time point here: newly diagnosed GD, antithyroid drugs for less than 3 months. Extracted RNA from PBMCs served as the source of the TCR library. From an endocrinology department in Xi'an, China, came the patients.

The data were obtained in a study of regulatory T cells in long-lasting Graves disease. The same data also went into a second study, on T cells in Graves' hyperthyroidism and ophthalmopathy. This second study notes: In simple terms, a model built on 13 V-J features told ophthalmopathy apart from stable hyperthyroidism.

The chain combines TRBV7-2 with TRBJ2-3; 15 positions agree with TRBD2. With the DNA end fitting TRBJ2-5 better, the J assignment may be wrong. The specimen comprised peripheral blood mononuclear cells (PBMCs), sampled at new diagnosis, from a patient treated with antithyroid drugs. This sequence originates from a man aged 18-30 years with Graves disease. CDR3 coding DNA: TGTGCCAGCAGCTGGGACATCCTCGGACTAGCGGGAGGGGATACCCAGTACTTC. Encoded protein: CASSWDILGLAGGDTQYF.